Sequencing of this TCR beta chain was carried out in a study of response to subunit inactivated influenza vaccine. Germline V gene lookup returns CDR1 LGHDT and CDR2 YNNKEL (reference sequence). Deletions cut 0 bases from V and 8 bases from J, with 13 bases between. This CDR3 is 15 amino acids long. Points on this clonotype: The antigen is not known.

The study's findings and limits: The authors put forward the suggestion that each seasonal influenza vaccination may bring in only a limited number of new T cells.

In TCRdb, the RT-PCR reads were re-called with MiXCR into one record per CDR3 protein. The sample holds hundreds of thousands of distinct CDR3 sequences, 10% to 15% seen once. This sequence joins TRBV3-1 and TRBJ1-4; D gene unclear. The sequence derives from a man in his fifties or sixties who received an inactivated influenza vaccine. This specimen consisted of PBMCs from blood, obtained more than 35 days after vaccination. This chain's CDR3 is CASSQEERLREKLFF. CDR3 bases: TGTGCCAGCAGCCAAGAAGAAAGGTTACGAGAAAAACTGTTTTTT.